This entry lists 3 T cell receptor beta chains sequenced from one sample in a study of cytomegalovirus exposure and HLA in healthy donors. Both 60 Vbeta primers and 13 Jbeta primers went into the PCR. Sequencing used immunoSEQ multiplex PCR; TCRdb keeps in-frame clones, though not all of them. The repertoire has around 120,000 clones, roughly 80% of them found once; the top ten carry 4%. Sequenced material: PBMCs. These receptors all come from a woman aged 40 to 50 in good health and CMV-seronegative.

This sequence joins TRBV5-6 and TRBJ2-7; 9 nucleotides line up with TRBD1. V shed 4 bases, J shed 3 bases, and the junction held 5 bases outside the gene matches. Looked up from germline, CDR1 is SGHDT and CDR2 is YYEEEE. This CDR3 spans 14 amino acids. CDR3 protein: CASSRPGQGYEQYF. CDR3 nucleotides: TGTGCCAGCAGCCGTCCGGGACAGGGCTACGAGCAGTACTTC. Based on the CDR3 plus reference TRBV5-6 and TRBJ2-7, the full variable domain is DAGVTQSPTHLIKTRGQQVTLRCSPKSGHDTVSWYQQALGQGPQFIFQYYEEEERQRGNFPDRFSGHQFPNYSSELNVNALLLGDSALYLCASSRPGQGYEQYFGPGTRLTVT.

This chain links TRBV20-1 with TRBJ2-1; the match to TRBD2 covers 8 bases. V shed 2 bases, J shed 13 bases, and the junction held 4 bases outside the gene matches. The CDR3 is made up of 11 amino acids. Germline assignment: CDR1 DFQATT and CDR2 SNEGSKA (reference sequence). The CDR3 region has the DNA TGCAGTGCTAGATTAGCGGGAATTCAGTTCTTC. Protein product: CSARLAGIQFF.

The rearrangement uses TRBV7-9 and TRBJ2-2; no definite D call. Per the germline V gene, CDR1 is SEHNR and CDR2 is FQNEAQ (reference sequence). There are 13 residues in the CDR3. V was cut by 0 bases and J by 4 bases, with 3 bases left in between. CDR3 coding DNA: TGTGCCAGCAGCTTAGCCAGCACCGGGGAGCTGTTTTTT. Protein sequence: CASSLASTGELFF.